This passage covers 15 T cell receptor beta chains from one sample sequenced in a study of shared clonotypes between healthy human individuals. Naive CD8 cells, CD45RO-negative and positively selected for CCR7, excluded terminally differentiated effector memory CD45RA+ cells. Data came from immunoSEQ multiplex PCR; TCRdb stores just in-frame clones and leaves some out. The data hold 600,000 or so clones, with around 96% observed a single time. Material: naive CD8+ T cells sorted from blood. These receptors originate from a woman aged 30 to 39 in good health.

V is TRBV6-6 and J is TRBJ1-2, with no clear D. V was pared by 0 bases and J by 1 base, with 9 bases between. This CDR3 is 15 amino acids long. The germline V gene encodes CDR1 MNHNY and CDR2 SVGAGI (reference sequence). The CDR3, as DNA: TGTGCCAGCAGTTACTCTGAGGGATTTAACTATGGCTACACCTTC. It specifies CASSYSEGFNYGYTF.

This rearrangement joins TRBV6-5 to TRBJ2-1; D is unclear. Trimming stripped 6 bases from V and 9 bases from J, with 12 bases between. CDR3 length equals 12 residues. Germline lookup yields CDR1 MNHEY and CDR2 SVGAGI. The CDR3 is CASSSTLGEQFF. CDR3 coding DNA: TGTGCCAGCAGCTCCACTCTGGGTGAGCAGTTCTTC.

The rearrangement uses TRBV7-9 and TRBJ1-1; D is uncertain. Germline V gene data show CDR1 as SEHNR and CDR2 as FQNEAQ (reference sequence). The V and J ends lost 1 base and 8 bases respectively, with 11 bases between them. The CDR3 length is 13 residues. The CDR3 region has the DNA TGTGCCAGCAGCTTAGGAGGCTTGGCAGAAGCTTTCTTT. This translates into CASSLGGLAEAFF.

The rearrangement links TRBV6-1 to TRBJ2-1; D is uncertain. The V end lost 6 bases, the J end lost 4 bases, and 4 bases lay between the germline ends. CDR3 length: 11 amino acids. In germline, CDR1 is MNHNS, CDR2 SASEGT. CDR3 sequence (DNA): TGTGCCAGCAGGGCGTACAATGAGCAGTTCTTC. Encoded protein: CASRAYNEQFF.

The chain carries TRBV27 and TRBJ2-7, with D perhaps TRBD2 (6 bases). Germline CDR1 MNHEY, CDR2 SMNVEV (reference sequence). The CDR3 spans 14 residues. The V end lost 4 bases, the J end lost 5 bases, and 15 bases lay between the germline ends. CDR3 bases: TGTGCCAGCAGTTCGGGACTGGGAGTCCACGAGCAGTACTTC. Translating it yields CASSSGLGVHEQYF.

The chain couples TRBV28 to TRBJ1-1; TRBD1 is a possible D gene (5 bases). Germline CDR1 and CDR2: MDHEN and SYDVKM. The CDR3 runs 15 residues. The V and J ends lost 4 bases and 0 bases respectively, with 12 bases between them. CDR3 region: CASSSRVRMNTEAFF. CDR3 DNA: TGTGCCAGCAGTTCCAGGGTTCGGATGAACACTGAAGCTTTCTTT. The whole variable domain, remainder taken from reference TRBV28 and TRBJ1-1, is DVKVTQSSRYLVKRTGEKVFLECVQDMDHENMFWYRQDPGLGLRLIYFSYDVKMKEKGDIPEGYSVSREKKERFSLILESASTNQTSMYLCASSSRVRMNTEAFFGQGTRLTVV.

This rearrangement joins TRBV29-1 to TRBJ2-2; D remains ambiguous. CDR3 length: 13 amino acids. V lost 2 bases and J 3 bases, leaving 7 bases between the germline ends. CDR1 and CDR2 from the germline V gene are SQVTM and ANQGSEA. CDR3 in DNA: TGCAGCGTTGAAACCAGCTACACCGGGGAGCTGTTTTTT. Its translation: CSVETSYTGELFF.

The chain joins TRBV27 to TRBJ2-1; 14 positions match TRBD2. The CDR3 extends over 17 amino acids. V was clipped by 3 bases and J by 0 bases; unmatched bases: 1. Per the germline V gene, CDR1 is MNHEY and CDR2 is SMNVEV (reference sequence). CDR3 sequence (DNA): TGTGCCAGCAGTTTTGGGACTAGCGGGGGCTCCTACAATGAGCAGTTCTTC. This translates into CASSFGTSGGSYNEQFF.

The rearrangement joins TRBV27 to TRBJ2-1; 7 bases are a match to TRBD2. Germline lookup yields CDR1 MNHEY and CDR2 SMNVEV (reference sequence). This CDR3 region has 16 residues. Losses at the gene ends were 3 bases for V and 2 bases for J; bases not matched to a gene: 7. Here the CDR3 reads CASSFVGGGPYNEQFF. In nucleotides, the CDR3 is TGTGCCAGCAGTTTTGTAGGCGGGGGACCCTACAATGAGCAGTTCTTC.

DNA of the CDR3: TGTGCCAGCAGGGACAGGCTCAATCAGCCCCAGCATTTT. Protein: CASRDRLNQPQHF. The chain combines TRBV2 with TRBJ1-5; 7 bases fit TRBD1. J was trimmed by 3 bases and V by 6 bases; bases with no gene match: 2. CDR1 and CDR2 (germline): SNHLY, FYNNEI. The CDR3 contains 13 residues. Complete variable domain (other parts from reference TRBV2 and TRBJ1-5): EPEVTQTPSHQVTQMGQEVILRCVPISNHLYFYWYRQILGQKVEFLVSFYNNEISEKSEIFDDQFSVERPDGSNFTLKIRSTKLEDSAMYFCASRDRLNQPQHFGDGTRLSIL.

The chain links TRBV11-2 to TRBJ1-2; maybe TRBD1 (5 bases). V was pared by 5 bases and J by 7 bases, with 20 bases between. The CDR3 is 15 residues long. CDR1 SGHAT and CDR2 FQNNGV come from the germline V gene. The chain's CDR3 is CASSIHIGAGGGYTF. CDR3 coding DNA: TGTGCCAGCAGCATACACATTGGGGCGGGCGGTGGCTACACCTTC.

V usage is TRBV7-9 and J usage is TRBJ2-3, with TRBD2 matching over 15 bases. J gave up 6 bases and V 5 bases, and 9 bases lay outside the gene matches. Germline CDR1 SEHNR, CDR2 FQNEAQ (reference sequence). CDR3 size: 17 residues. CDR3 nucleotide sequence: TGTGCCAGCAGCCCCGGACTAGCGGGAGGGCCTGACGATACGCAGTATTTT. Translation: CASSPGLAGGPDDTQYF.

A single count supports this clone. For the CDR3, the DNA is TGTGCCAGCAGCATCCGCCCCAGCGGGGCCCCCCCACCCTACAATGAGCAGTTCTTC. It encodes CASSIRPSGAPPPYNEQFF. V usage is TRBV21-1 and J usage is TRBJ2-1; TRBD2, the table's D call, lacks a check against the DNA. TRBV21-1 is a pseudogene locus. The CDR3 has 19 amino acids.

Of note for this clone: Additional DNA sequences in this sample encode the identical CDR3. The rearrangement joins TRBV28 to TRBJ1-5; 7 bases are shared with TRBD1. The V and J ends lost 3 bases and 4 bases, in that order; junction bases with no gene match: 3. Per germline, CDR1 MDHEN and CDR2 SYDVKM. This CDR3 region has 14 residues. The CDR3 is CASSLRQGNQPQHF. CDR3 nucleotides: TGTGCCAGCAGTTTGCGACAGGGTAATCAGCCCCAGCATTTT.

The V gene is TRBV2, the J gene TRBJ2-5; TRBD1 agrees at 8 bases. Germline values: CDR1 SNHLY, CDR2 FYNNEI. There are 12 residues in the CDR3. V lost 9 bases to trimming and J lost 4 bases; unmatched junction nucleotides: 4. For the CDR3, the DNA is TGTGCCAGACAGGGGGTAGGAGAGACCCAGTACTTC. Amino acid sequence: CARQGVGETQYF.